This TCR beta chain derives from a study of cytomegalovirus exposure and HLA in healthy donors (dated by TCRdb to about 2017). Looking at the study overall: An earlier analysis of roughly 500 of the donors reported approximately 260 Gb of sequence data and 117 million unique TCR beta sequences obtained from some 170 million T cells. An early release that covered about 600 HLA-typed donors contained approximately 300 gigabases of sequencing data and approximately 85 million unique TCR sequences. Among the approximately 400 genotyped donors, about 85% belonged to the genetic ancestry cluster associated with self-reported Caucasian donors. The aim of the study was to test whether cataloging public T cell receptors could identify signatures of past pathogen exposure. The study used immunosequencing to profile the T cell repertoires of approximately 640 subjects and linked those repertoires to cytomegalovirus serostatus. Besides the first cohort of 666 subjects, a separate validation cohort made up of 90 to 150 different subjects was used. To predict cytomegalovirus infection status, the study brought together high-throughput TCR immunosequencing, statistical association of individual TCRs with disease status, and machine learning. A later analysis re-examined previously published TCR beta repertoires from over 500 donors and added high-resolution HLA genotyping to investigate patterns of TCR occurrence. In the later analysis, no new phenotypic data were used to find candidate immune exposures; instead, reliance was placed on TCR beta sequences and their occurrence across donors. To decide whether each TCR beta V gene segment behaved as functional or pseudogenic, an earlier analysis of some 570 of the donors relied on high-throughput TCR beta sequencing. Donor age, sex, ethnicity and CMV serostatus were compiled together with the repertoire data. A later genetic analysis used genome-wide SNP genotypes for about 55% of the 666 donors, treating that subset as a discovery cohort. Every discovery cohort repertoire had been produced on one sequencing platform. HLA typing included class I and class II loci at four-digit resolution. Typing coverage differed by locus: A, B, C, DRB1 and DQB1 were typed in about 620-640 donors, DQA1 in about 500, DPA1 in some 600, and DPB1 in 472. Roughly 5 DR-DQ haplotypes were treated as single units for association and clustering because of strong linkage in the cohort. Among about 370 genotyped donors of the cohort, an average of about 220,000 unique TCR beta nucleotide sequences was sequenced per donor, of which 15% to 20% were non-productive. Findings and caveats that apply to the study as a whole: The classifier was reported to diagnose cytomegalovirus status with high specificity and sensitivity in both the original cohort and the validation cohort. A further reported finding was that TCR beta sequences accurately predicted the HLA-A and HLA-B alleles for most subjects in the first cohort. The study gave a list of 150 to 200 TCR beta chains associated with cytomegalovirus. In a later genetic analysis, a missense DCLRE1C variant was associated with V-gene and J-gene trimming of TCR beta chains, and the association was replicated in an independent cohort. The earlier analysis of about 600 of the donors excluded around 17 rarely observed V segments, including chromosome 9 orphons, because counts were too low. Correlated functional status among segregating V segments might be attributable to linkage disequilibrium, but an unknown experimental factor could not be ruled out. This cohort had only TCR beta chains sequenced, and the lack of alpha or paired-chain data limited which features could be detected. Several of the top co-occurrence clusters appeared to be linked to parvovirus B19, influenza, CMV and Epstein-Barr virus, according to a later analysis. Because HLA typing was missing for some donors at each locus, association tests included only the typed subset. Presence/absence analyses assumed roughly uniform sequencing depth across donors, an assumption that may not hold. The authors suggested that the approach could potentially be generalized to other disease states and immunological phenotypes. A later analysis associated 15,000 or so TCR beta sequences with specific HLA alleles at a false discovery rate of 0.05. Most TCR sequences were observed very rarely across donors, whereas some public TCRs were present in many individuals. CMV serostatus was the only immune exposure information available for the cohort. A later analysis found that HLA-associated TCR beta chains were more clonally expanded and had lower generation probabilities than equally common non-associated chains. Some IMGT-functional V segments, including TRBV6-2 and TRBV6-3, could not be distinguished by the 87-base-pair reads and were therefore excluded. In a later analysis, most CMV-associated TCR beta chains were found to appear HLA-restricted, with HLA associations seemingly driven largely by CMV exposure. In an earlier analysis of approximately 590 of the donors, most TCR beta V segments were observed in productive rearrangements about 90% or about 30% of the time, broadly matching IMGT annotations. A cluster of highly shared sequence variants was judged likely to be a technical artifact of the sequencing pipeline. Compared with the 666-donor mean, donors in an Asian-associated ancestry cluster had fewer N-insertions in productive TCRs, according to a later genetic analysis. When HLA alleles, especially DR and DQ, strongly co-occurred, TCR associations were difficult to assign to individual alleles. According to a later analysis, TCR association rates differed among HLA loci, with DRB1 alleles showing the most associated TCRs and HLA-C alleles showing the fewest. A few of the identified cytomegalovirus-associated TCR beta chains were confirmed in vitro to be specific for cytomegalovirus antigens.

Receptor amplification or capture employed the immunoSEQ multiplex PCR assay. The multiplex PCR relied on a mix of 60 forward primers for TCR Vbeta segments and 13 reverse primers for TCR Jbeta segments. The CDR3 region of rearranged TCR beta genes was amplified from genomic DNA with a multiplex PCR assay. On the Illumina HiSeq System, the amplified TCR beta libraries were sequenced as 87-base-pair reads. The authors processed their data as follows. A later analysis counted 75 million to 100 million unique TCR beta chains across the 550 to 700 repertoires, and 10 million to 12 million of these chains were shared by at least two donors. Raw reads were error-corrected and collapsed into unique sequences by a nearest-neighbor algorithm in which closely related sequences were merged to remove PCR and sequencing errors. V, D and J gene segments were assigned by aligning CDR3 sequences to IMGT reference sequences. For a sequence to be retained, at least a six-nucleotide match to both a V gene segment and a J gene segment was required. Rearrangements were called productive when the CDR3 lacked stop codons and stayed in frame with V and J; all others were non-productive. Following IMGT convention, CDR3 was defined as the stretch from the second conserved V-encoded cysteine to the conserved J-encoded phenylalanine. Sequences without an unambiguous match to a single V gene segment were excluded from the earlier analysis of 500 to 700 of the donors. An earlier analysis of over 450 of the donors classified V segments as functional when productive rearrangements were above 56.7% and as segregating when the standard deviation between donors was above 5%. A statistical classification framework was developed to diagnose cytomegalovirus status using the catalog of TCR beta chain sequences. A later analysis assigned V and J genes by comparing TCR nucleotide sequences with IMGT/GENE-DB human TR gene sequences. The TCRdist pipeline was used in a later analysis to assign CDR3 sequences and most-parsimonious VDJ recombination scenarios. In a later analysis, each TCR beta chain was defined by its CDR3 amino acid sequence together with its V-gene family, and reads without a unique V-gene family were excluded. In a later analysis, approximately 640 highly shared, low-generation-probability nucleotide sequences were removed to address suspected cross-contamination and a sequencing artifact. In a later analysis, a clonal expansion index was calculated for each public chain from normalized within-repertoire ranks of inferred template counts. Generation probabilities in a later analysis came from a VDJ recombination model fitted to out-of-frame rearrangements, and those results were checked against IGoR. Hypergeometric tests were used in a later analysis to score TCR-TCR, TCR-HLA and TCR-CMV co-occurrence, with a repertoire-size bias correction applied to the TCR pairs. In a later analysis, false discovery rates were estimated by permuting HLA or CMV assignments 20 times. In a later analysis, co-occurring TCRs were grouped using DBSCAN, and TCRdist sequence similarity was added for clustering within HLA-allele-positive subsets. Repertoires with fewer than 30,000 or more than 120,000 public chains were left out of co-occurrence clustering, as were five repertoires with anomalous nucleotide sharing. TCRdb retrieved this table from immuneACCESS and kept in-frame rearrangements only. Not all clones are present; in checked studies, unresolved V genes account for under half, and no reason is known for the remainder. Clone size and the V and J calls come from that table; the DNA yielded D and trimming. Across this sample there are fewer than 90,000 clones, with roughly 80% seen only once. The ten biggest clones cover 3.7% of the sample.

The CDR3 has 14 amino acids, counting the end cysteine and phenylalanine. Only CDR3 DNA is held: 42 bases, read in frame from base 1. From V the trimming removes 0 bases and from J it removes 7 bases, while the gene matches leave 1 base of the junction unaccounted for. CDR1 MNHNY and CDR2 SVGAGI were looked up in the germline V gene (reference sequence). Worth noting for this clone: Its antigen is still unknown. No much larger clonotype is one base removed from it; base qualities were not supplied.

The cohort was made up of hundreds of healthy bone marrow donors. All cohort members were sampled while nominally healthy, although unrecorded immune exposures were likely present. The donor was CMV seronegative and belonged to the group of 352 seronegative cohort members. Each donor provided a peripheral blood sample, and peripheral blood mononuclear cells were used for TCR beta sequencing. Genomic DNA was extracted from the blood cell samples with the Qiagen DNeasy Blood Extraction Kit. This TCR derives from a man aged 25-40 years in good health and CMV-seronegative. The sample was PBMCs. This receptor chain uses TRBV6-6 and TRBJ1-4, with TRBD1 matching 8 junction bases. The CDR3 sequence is CASSYSTGVEKLFF. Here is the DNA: TGTGCCAGCAGTTACTCGACAGGGGTTGAAAAACTGTTTTTT.